These 3 T cell receptor beta chains originate from one sample sequenced in a study of Ad26.COV2.S vaccination and SARS-CoV-2 variants. TCRdb's copy holds only in-frame clones and misses some; the assay was immunoSEQ multiplex PCR. The sample has roughly 380,000 clones, roughly 81% seen once. Treatment denoted: 15 to 20 received Ad26.COV2.S at low or high dose, single or two shots; 5 received placebo; per-sample allocation not given. It was on day 63 after the first vaccine or placebo injection that samples were taken. The sample consisted of peripheral blood, taken in a trial of Ad26.COV2.S vaccine versus placebo. Source of these receptors: a person between 18 and 65 years old who received the Ad26.COV2.S COVID-19 vaccine or a placebo.

The rearrangement joins TRBV28 to TRBJ2-6; D is ambiguous. V dropped 6 bases and J dropped 0 bases, with 12 bases sitting between them. The CDR3 loop spans 16 amino acids. Germline CDR1 is MDHEN and CDR2 is SYDVKM. The CDR3 DNA sequence: TGTGCCAGCAGCCAAAGACTCGCCTCTGGGGCCAACGTCCTGACTTTC. Its translation: CASSQRLASGANVLTF.

This rearrangement joins TRBV27 to TRBJ2-2, with a possible D match to TRBD2 (6 bases). The germline V gene encodes CDR1 MNHEY and CDR2 SMNVEV (reference sequence). V lost 1 base to trimming and J lost 3 bases, with 12 bases between them. This CDR3 comprises 16 residues. CDR3 in DNA: TGTGCCAGCAGTTTATGGGGGGTTCGGGACACCGGGGAGCTGTTTTTT. It is translated as CASSLWGVRDTGELFF.

This sequence joins TRBV10-2 and TRBJ2-7, with D possibly TRBD1 on 5 matching bases. CDR1 and CDR2 (germline): WSHSY, SAAADI. This CDR3 comprises 12 residues. V dropped 3 bases and J dropped 7 bases, with 10 bases sitting between them. CDR3 bases: TGCGCCAGCAGTGACAGGGTTGGGGAGCAGTACTTC. Protein sequence: CASSDRVGEQYF.